Listed below are T cell receptor beta chains from one sample, sequenced in a study of vaccination and CD4 T cells after COVID-19. Using its own MiXCR run on the PCR reads, TCRdb lists one record per CDR3 protein. The sample has roughly 8,300 distinct CDR3 sequences, approximately 35% seen once. The antigens for these receptors are not known. The sequencing input was CD4+ T cells from blood, cultured in vitro. The receptors here all came from a human donor in good health. Both conserved end residues are trimmed from each CDR3. The order of the fields is V gene, CDR3 protein.

V: TRBV4-1; CDR3: ASSQGTFGGYT
V: TRBV12-3/TRBV12-4; CDR3: ASSWHRDSYNEQF
V: TRBV7-8; CDR3: ASSSPTTGRQGDTQY
V: TRBV2; CDR3: ASSPGTVWGDTQY
V: TRBV28; CDR3: ASSGLGGGPNEQF
V: TRBV7-2; CDR3: ASSQSGGPTYEQY
V: TRBV24-1; CDR3: ATSDPAGDTIY
V: TRBV7-3; CDR3: ASSPSGTSGDNEQF
V: TRBV11-3; CDR3: ASSPRAGSYNEQF
V: TRBV7-9; CDR3: ASSLGFGNTIY
V: TRBV28; CDR3: ASSRHLRGGRTTYEQY
V: TRBV10-2; CDR3: ASSENGRGEYNEQF
V: TRBV7-9; CDR3: ASSSVWGQGANEQY
V: TRBV7-3; CDR3: ASSPDSMNTEAF
V: TRBV7-6; CDR3: ASSLFSAGGESTEAF
V: TRBV20-1; CDR3: SAVITGGGSGANVLT
V: TRBV27; CDR3: ATKAVGELF
V: TRBV28; CDR3: ASRPTGGAFYGYT
V: TRBV7-2; CDR3: ASSLTNYNEQF
V: TRBV7-9; CDR3: ASSLTRDNNSPLH
V: TRBV27; CDR3: ASSFQGAGEKLF
V: TRBV7-3; CDR3: ASSYGTGPTYGYT
V: TRBV7-3; CDR3: ASSRGFTDTQY
V: TRBV14; CDR3: ASSVGRNYGYT
V: TRBV20-1; CDR3: SATKGTGGIYEQY
V: TRBV24-1; CDR3: ATSDGRYGYT